Shown below are 14 T cell receptor beta chains from a single sample sequenced in a study of post-analysis software for immune sequencing data. No antigen has been identified for these receptors. Unique molecular identifiers tagged the TCR beta cDNA libraries. TCRdb analysed the PCR reads with MiXCR anew, one entry per CDR3 protein. The sample has hundreds of thousands of distinct CDR3 sequences; 25% to 30% are singletons. Findings of the study overall: Controls showed lower frequencies than patients for roughly five TRBV segments, and TRBV5-6, TRBV5-1 and TRBV20-1 were among these.

The specimen sequenced was blood. These receptors were collected from a girl under 18 with multiple sclerosis.

The V call is TRBV5-1, the J call TRBJ2-1, with 9 bases fitting TRBD2. Germline V lookup: CDR1 SGHRS, CDR2 YFSETQ. This CDR3 spans 15 amino acids. V was pared by 4 bases and J by 12 bases, with 14 bases of the junction left unmatched. The CDR3 nucleotides read TGCGCCAGCAGCCCCTCGGACCTAGCGGGGCAGAGGCAGTTCTTC. It is translated as CASSPSDLAGQRQFF.

The chain is built from TRBV29-1 and TRBJ2-7; tentative D call: TRBD1 (6 bases). Per germline, CDR1 SQVTM and CDR2 ANQGSEA. V lost 7 bases, J lost 3 bases, and 13 bases lay in between. The CDR3 extends over 12 amino acids. DNA for the CDR3: TGCAGCGCTGCGGACAGCTACTACGAGCAGTACTTC. This sequence encodes CSAADSYYEQYF.

This clonotype has at least ten counts. The J gene is TRBJ2-4, the V gene TRBV7-9, with TRBD1 identical over 7 bases. The germline CDR1 and CDR2 sequences are SEHNR and FQNEAQ (reference sequence). Trimming took 1 base from V and 5 from J; bases not matched to a gene: 2. There are 14 residues in the CDR3. In nucleotides, the CDR3 is TGTGCCAGCAGCTTAGGACAGGGCCAAAACATTCAGTACTTC. Translating gives CASSLGQGQNIQYF.

The CDR3 reads CASSQDRDAFIHEQYF. For the CDR3, the DNA is TGCGCCAGCAGCCAAGACCGGGACGCCTTTATCCACGAGCAGTACTTC. The chain is built from TRBV4-3 and TRBJ2-7; perhaps D is TRBD1 or TRBD2 (5 bases each). V shed 0 bases and J shed 5 bases, with 17 bases lying between them. Germline assignment: CDR1 LGHNA and CDR2 YSLEER. The CDR3 extends over 16 amino acids.

V gene TRBV2 combines with J gene TRBJ2-4; D is perhaps TRBD1 or TRBD2 (5 bases each). The V end lost 6 bases, the J end lost 5 bases, and 17 bases lay between the germline ends. The CDR3 length is 15 residues. Germline lookup yields CDR1 SNHLY and CDR2 FYNNEI. The CDR3 sequence: CASRPKTGTQNIQYF. The CDR3 DNA sequence: TGTGCCAGCAGACCTAAAACCGGGACCCAAAACATTCAGTACTTC.

The chain joins TRBV7-9 to TRBJ2-6, with a possible D match to TRBD2 (5 bases). Germline V gene sequence: CDR1 SEHNR, CDR2 FQNEAQ (reference sequence). This CDR3 region has 16 residues. The V gene lost 8 bases and the J gene lost 1 base, with 15 bases spanning the gap. The CDR3 is CASYHHRGSGANVLTF. The CDR3 DNA follows: TGTGCCAGCTACCATCACCGGGGTTCTGGGGCCAACGTCCTGACTTTC.

The chain has TRBV11-1 and TRBJ2-1; perhaps TRBD1 as D (5 bases). CDR1 is SGHAT and CDR2 is FQDESV in the germline V gene (reference sequence). The length of the CDR3 is 15 residues. The ends were cut back, 3 bases at V and 7 bases at J, with 16 bases in the middle. The CDR3 nucleotides are TGTGCCAGCAGCTTGTACCAGGGTGTATCAAATGAGCAGTTCTTC. This codes for CASSLYQGVSNEQFF.

V usage is TRBV5-4 and J usage is TRBJ1-3, with no clear D. The ends were cut back, 4 bases at V and 1 base at J, with 15 bases in the middle. This CDR3 is 16 amino acids long. Germline CDR1 and CDR2: SGHNT and YYREEE (reference sequence). This CDR3 reads CASSAIGGPSGNTIYF. The CDR3, as DNA: TGTGCCAGCAGCGCAATTGGAGGGCCTTCTGGAAACACCATATATTTT.

This clonotype was observed a few times. V is TRBV5-6 and J is TRBJ1-1; TRBD1 agrees at 10 bases. The CDR3 extends over 13 amino acids. After removal of 4 bases from V and 11 bases from J, the junction contained 8 bases not matched to a gene. CDR1 and CDR2 (germline): SGHDT, YYEEEE. CDR3 coding DNA: TGTGCCAGCAGCCGCGACAGGGGGCGTTGGGCTTTCTTT. Translated, it gives CASSRDRGRWAFF. Full variable domain (remainder filled in from reference TRBV5-6 and TRBJ1-1): DAGVTQSPTHLIKTRGQQVTLRCSPKSGHDTVSWYQQALGQGPQFIFQYYEEEERQRGNFPDRFSGHQFPNYSSELNVNALLLGDSALYLCASSRDRGRWAFFGQGTRLTVV.

There are a few counts of this clonotype. At one end the junction does not follow the germline gene, possibly because of a read error. The chain uses TRBV12-3 or TRBV12-4 and TRBJ2-3; TRBD1 aligns across 7 bases. This CDR3 spans 15 amino acids. For the CDR3, the DNA is TGTGCCAGCAGTGCCAGGACACTGGGGACAGATGCGCAGTATTTT. It encodes CASSARTLGTDAQYF.

The chain is built from TRBV7-9 and TRBJ2-3, with TRBD2 as a possible D gene (6 bases). This CDR3 has 13 residues. Trimming pared 4 bases from V and 5 bases from J, leaving 10 bases between. Germline CDR1 SEHNR, CDR2 FQNEAQ (reference sequence). The CDR3 coding sequence is TGTGCCAGCAGCTCCAACGGGGGAGATACGCAGTATTTT. Translation: CASSSNGGDTQYF.

Remarks on this clonotype: One end of the junction does not line up with germline, which may come from a read error. The gene calls are TRBV7-7 and TRBJ1-1; D ambiguous. CDR1 and CDR2 (germline): SSHAT, FNYEAQ (reference sequence). CDR3 size: 14 residues. The CDR3 DNA is TGTGCTAGCAGCCCAACTCCCGATAACACTGAAGCTTTCTTT. Translating it yields CASSPTPDNTEAFF.

In this sample, this clonotype turned up once. V and J are TRBV20-1 and TRBJ2-7, with 8 bases matching TRBD1. Looked up from germline, CDR1 is DFQATT and CDR2 is SNEGSKA (reference sequence). V trimming: 6 bases; J trimming: 6 bases; junction bases outside the gene matches: 4. CDR3 length: 11 residues. The CDR3: CSATGGGEQYF. DNA of the CDR3: TGCAGTGCCACAGGGGGAGGCGAGCAGTACTTC.

The chain links TRBV27 to TRBJ2-1, with 10 bases identical to TRBD1. V shed 3 bases and J 7 bases; nucleotides not matched to a gene: 9. The CDR3 is 16 amino acids. Per the germline V gene, CDR1 is MNHEY and CDR2 is SMNVEV (reference sequence). CDR3: CASSLTRQGAGNEQFF. The CDR3 DNA sequence: TGTGCCAGCAGTTTGACTCGACAGGGGGCAGGAAATGAGCAGTTCTTC.